This TCR beta chain stems from a study of blood T cell repertoires in COVID-19. Whole-study context: Some COVID-19 samples were acute and others convalescent; all came from the United States, Italy and Spain. Sample material is recorded as cDNA or gDNA derived from T cells, B-cell-depleted T cells, or PBMCs.

TCRdb keeps only in-frame clones here, not all; method: immunoSEQ multiplex PCR. In the table there are approximately 500,000 clones, approximately 87% of which are singletons. The CDR3 is 14 residues long. Germline V CDR1 and CDR2: SGHAT, FQNNGV. The junction had 9 bases not matched to a gene; V was cut back by 3 bases and J by 7 bases. Categorization into cohorts depended on clinical history that participants reported. The sequencing sample was made of PBMCs or T cells enriched from blood (not recorded which). The TCR was taken from a woman in her 40s who had recovered from COVID-19. The chain joins TRBV11-2 to TRBJ2-7; 7 nucleotides match TRBD2. This CDR3 is CASSFDFLGGEQYF. For the CDR3, the DNA is TGTGCCAGCAGCTTCGACTTCTTGGGGGGGGAGCAGTACTTC.